This T cell receptor beta chain was captured in a study of T cells in Graves' hyperthyroidism and ophthalmopathy. RNA transcripts were the template for amplifying TCR beta CDR3 regions. A first-round RT-PCR of the TCR CDR3 used the HTBI primer set. TCRdb independently ran MiXCR on the multiplex PCR reads; one entry per CDR3 protein. Seen here are 300,000 to 500,000 distinct CDR3 sequences, more than 12% observed once, and the top ten hold 25% to 30%. Note on this clonotype: Its specificity is not known.

Study conclusions and caveats: Model predictions of ophthalmopathy came a median approximately 6 months before onset.

Source material for PBMCs was about 10 ml fresh peripheral blood. The V and J ends lost 1 base and 0 bases respectively, with 13 bases between them. The CDR3 consists of 16 residues. Germline V lookup: CDR1 DFQATT, CDR2 SNEGSKA (reference sequence). Sequenced: blood. The source of this sequence is a man aged 45-60 years with Graves' ophthalmopathy. This sequence joins TRBV20-1 and TRBJ2-4; D may be TRBD2 (6 bases). The CDR3 sequence is CSARVLADLAKNIQYF. DNA of the CDR3: TGCAGTGCTAGAGTCTTAGCGGATCTAGCCAAAAACATTCAGTACTTC.